At least ten counts were recorded for the clone carrying this T cell receptor (beta chain). Its specificity is not known. These data are taken from a study of naive and memory T cell subsets. Study-level findings and limits: This RNA-based method may be sensitive to activation-related transcript changes.

Four PCR rounds used nested alpha and beta constant region primers plus the SP2 primer. Alpha and beta constant region primers primed reverse transcription for blood and skin samples. TCRdb re-derived calls from the 5' RACE reads in MiXCR, one entry per CDR3 protein. The sample has roughly 48,000 distinct CDR3 sequences, 4.7% seen once. V lost 1 base and J 7 bases, leaving 19 bases between the germline ends. This CDR3 spans 17 amino acids. Germline loops: CDR1 MGHRA, CDR2 YSYEKL. An oligonucleotide containing a UMI was ligated to the 3' end of TCR cDNA. The rearrangement joins TRBV4-1 to TRBJ1-4; no firm D call. The TCR originated in a female donor in good health. CDR3 nucleotides: TGCGCCAGCAGCCAAGTAAACATGGGTTTTAGTTCTGAAAAACTGTTTTTT. It encodes CASSQVNMGFSSEKLFF.